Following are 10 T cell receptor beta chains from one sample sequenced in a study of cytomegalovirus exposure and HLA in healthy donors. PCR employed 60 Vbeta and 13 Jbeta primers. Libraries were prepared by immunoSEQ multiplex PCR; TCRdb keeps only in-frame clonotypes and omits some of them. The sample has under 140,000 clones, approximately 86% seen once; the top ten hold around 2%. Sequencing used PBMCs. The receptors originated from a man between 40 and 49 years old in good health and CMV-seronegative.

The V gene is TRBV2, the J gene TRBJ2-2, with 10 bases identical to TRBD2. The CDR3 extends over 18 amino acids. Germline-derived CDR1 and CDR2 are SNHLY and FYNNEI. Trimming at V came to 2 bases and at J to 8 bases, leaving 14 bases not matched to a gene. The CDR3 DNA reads TGTGCCAGCAGTGAAAAGGGGACTAGCGTTTGGGGGACTGGGGAGCTGTTTTTT. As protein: CASSEKGTSVWGTGELFF.

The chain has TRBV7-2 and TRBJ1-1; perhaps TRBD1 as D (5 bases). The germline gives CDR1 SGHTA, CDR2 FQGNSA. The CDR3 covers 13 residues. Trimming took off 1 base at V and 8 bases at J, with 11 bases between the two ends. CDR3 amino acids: CASSLGGRVEAFF. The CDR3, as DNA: TGTGCCAGCAGCTTAGGAGGCAGGGTCGAAGCTTTCTTT. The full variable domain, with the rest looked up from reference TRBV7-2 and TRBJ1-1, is GAGVSQSPSNKVTEKGKDVELRCDPISGHTALYWYRQSLGQGLEFLIYFQGNSAPDKSGLPSDRFSAERTGGSVSTLTIQRTQQEDSAVYLCASSLGGRVEAFFGQGTRLTVV.

CDR3: CASSSGGRGKRSDYGYTF. CDR3 DNA sequence: TGTGCCAGTAGTTCAGGGGGCAGGGGCAAGCGGAGTGACTATGGCTACACCTTC. The rearrangement links TRBV19 to TRBJ1-2, with TRBD1 matching 8 bases. Germline values: CDR1 LNHDA, CDR2 SQIVND (reference sequence). V shed 5 bases and J 3 bases; nucleotides not matched to a gene: 17. CDR3 size: 18 residues.

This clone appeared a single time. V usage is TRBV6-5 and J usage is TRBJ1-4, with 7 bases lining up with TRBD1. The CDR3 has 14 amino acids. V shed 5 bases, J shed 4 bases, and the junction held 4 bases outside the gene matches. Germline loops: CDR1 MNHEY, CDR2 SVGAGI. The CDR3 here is CASSNGTVNEKLFF. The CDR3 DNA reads TGTGCCAGCAGTAACGGGACAGTTAATGAAAAACTGTTTTTT.

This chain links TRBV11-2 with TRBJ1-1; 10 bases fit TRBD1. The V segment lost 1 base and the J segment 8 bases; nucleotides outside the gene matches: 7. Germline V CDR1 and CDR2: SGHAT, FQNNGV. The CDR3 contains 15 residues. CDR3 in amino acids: CASSLGTGGWGEAFF. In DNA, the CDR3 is TGTGCCAGCAGCTTAGGGACAGGGGGGTGGGGGGAAGCTTTCTTT. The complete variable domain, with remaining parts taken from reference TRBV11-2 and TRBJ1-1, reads EAGVAQSPRYKIIEKRQSVAFWCNPISGHATLYWYQQILGQGPKLLIQFQNNGVVDDSQLPKDRFSAERLKGVDSTLKIQPAKLEDSAVYLCASSLGTGGWGEAFFGQGTRLTVV.

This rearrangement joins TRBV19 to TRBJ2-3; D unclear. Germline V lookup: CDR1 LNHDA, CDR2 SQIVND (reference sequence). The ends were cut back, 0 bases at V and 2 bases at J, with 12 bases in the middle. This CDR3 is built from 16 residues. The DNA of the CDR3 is TGTGCCAGTAGTATAGATCCGCGGAGATTCACAGATACGCAGTATTTT. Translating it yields CASSIDPRRFTDTQYF.

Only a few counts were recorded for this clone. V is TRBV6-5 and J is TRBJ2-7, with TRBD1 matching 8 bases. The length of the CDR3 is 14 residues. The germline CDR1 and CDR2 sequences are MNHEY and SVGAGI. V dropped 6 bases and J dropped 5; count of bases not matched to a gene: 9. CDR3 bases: TGTGCCAGCAGGGGTCGACAGGGGAGGAACGAGCAGTACTTC. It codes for CASRGRQGRNEQYF.

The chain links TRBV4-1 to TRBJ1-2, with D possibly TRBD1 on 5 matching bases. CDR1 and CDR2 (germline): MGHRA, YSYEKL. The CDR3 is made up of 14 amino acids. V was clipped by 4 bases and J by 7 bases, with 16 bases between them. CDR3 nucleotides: TGCGCCAGCAGCCTCTCCACGGGGGGGGTTGGCTACACCTTC. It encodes CASSLSTGGVGYTF.

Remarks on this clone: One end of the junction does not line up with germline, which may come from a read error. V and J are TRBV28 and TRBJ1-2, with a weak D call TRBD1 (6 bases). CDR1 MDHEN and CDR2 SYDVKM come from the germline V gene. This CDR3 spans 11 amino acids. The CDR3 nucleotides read TGTGCCAGCAGTTCGGACAGCCCCGTCATCTTC. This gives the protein CASSSDSPVIF.

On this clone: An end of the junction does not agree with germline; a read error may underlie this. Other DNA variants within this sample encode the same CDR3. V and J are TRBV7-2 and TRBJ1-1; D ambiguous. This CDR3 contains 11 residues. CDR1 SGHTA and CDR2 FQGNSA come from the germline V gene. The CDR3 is CASSSRTEAFF. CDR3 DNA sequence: TGTGCCAGCAGCTCGCGCACTGAAGCTTTCTTC. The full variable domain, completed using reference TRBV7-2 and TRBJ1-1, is GAGVSQSPSNKVTEKGKDVELRCDPISGHTALYWYRQSLGQGLEFLIYFQGNSAPDKSGLPSDRFSAERTGGSVSTLTIQRTQQEDSAVYLCASSSRTEAFFGQGTRLTVV.